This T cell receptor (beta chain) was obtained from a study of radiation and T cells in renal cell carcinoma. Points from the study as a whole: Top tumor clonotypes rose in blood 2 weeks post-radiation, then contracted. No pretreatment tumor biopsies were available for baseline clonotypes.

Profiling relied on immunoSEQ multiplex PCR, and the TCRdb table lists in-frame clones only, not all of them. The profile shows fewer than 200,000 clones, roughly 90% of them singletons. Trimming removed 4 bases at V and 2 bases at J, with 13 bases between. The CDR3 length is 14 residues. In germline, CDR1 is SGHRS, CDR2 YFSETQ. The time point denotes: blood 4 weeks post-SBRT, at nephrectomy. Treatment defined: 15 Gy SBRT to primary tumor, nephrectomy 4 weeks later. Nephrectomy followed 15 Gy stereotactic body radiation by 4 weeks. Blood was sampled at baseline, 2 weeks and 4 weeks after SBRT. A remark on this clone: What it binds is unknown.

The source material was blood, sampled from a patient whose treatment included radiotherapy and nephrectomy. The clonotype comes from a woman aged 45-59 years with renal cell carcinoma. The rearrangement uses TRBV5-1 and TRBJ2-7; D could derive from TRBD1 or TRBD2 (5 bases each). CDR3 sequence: CASSASGPPYEQYF. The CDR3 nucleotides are TGCGCCAGCAGCGCCTCGGGACCACCCTACGAGCAGTACTTC.